This section outlines one T cell receptor beta chain sequence together with its context. This clone's antigen is unknown. Qualities for individual bases were not recorded, and no much larger clone is one base off. Reading the germline V gene gives CDR1 LGHNA and CDR2 YSLEER. The CDR3 measures 13 amino acids from cysteine to phenylalanine. Of all the DNA, just the CDR3 is kept, 39 bases in frame from base 1. V was cut back by 1 base and J by 7 bases, leaving a gap of 10 bases between them. The entry originates in a study of blood T cell repertoires in COVID-19 (dated by TCRdb to 2019 to 2021). Regarding the research as a whole: Collaborator samples came from the United States, Italy and Spain and covered acute and convalescent phases of COVID-19. The samples were drawn from two sources: the first 160 participants of the ongoing ImmuneRACE study, and 1,000 to 1,500 subjects contributed by 6 global collaborators. Sample metadata almost always included a de-identified subject ID, COVID-19 status, age in years and sex. Deeply sampled blood TCRbeta repertoires from subjects exposed to, actively infected with, or recovered from COVID-19 were included in the dataset. The repertoires were released in a freely available public database intended as a resource for research on the immune response to SARS-CoV-2. The material from the prospective study consisted of cDNA or gDNA derived from T cells, B-cell-depleted T cells, or PBMCs. HLA class I and class II types, where available, came from metadata supplied by the sample provider rather than from assay-based typing.

TCRbeta CDR3 regions were amplified from genomic DNA by means of the immunoSEQ Assay, a bias-controlled multiplex PCR. As for how the authors treated the data: Nucleated cell counts per sample were estimated from amplification of reference gene primers within the assay. Sequence reads were collapsed and filtered to measure the absolute abundance of every unique TCRbeta CDR3 rearrangement. Productive Simpson clonality was computed per sample as the square root of Simpson's diversity index over productive rearrangements. Entries here come from immuneACCESS through TCRdb and include only in-frame sequences with V and J called. Some clones fail to appear in such tables; in the studies checked, an unresolved V gene covers under half of the shortfall, and the cause of the remainder is unknown. That table furnishes V, J and clone size, whereas the DNA furnished D and trimming. The sample data list 340,000 or so clones, and around four fifths of these were observed just once. In total, the top ten clones hold 2.5% to 3% of the sample.

Each collaborating institution followed its own protocols to collect whole blood in K2EDTA tubes. For TCRbeta analysis, collaborator samples were shipped as frozen whole blood, as isolated PBMCs, or as DNA extracted from either sample type. Points the paper makes about the study in general: How much clinical and demographic metadata was included differed by source and by participant, and the metadata was provided uncurated.

Sequencing was performed on peripheral blood. The rearranged segments are TRBV4-3 and TRBJ1-2, and the D gene may be TRBD1, 6 bases matching. This TCR was sampled from a man aged 30 to 39 with active or convalescent COVID-19. The CDR3 protein sequence reads: CASSQVRGGGYTF. The nucleotide sequence is TGCGCCAGCAGCCAAGTAAGAGGGGGTGGCTACACCTTC.